Following are 28 T cell receptor beta chains from one sample sequenced in a study of CD8+CD57+ T cells in acquired aplastic anemia. Using genomic DNA as the template, TCR beta VDJ and CDR3 profiling was carried out. TCRdb called the reads again in MiXCR, with one record for every CDR3 protein. The table has about 190,000 distinct CDR3 sequences, around 59% seen once; the top ten hold about a sixth. The material sequenced was sorted CD4+, CD8+, or CD8+CD57+ T cells (not recorded which) from PBMCs. The receptors here all came from a human donor in good health, serving as a control.

This chain uses TRBV7-3 with TRBJ1-2, with D tentatively TRBD1 (6 bases). V was shortened by 6 bases and J by 0 bases, with 17 bases between the two germline ends. CDR3 length: 16 amino acids. Germline V gives CDR1 SGHTA, CDR2 FQGTGA. As DNA, the CDR3 is TGTGCCAGCAGTGACGGAGGGGGTAGGGCTAACTATGGCTACACCTTC. The encoded protein is CASSDGGGRANYGYTF.

The J gene is TRBJ2-1, the V gene TRBV5-8, with TRBD1 matching over 7 bases. The germline V gene encodes CDR1 SGHTS and CDR2 YDEGEE. J lost 6 bases, V lost 1 base, and 16 bases had no gene match. The CDR3 length is 18 residues. CDR3 in amino acids: CASSLLTTIAGGSNEQFF. The CDR3 DNA is TGTGCCAGCAGCTTGCTCACCACCATAGCAGGGGGTAGCAATGAGCAGTTCTTC.

The chain recombines TRBV2 with TRBJ1-2; TRBD1 matches 7 bases. V lost 7 bases, J lost 8 bases, and 7 bases stayed unmatched. The CDR3 length is 12 residues. CDR1 SNHLY and CDR2 FYNNEI come from the germline V gene. Here the CDR3 reads CASKWTGGGYTF. CDR3 bases: TGTGCCAGCAAATGGACAGGAGGAGGCTACACCTTC.

This clonotype was counted many times. CDR3 nucleotide sequence: TGCAGTGCTGGGACTTTTCAAGAGACCCAGTACTTC. This encodes CSAGTFQETQYF. V is TRBV20-1 and J is TRBJ2-5; possibly TRBD2 for D (6 bases). The CDR3 covers 12 residues. Trimming removed 5 bases at V and 2 bases at J, with 9 bases between. The germline gives CDR1 DFQATT, CDR2 SNEGSKA (reference sequence).

This clonotype was counted between two and nine times. The genes are TRBV5-1 and TRBJ2-7, with D possibly TRBD2 on 6 matching bases. The germline V gene encodes CDR1 SGHRS and CDR2 YFSETQ. The CDR3 spans 13 residues. V lost 4 bases to trimming and J lost 6 bases, with 14 bases between them. The DNA for the CDR3 is TGCGCCAGCAGCGCTACCGGGAGTTCCGAGCAGTACTTC. Its translation: CASSATGSSEQYF.

As to this clonotype: This CDR3 fails to terminate in the conserved phenylalanine or tryptophan, so it likely reflects a read error. The DNA is omitted, as the CDR3 cannot be located on it reliably, and the CDR3 follows TCRdb's listing. The chain joins TRBV2 to TRBJ1-3; no check of the table's D call, TRBD1, against the DNA was made. Germline V gene data show CDR1 as SNHLY and CDR2 as FYNNEI. Including both end residues, the CDR3 is 12 amino acids long. The CDR3 reads CASSEGSRSGDA.

Details on this clonotype: A junction end diverges from the germline sequence, so it may reflect a read error. This chain joins TRBV20-1 and TRBJ2-7, with a weak D call TRBD2 (5 bases). The CDR3 runs to 10 residues. Per germline, CDR1 DFQATT and CDR2 SNEGSKA (reference sequence). CDR3 bases: TGCAGTGCTGACCCGGAGGCACGAAACTTC. It translates to CSADPEARNF.

This sequence joins TRBV7-2 and TRBJ2-5; 7 nucleotides match TRBD2. Trimming took 1 base from V and 3 from J; bases not matched to a gene: 11. Germline V lookup: CDR1 SGHTA, CDR2 FQGNSA. CDR3 length equals 17 residues. The CDR3 DNA follows: TGTGCCAGCAGCTTAGTCCCACGGGGACGGGGGGAAGAGACCCAGTACTTC. The encoded protein is CASSLVPRGRGEETQYF.

The chain uses TRBV5-5 and TRBJ2-1, with TRBD2 matching 12 bases. This CDR3 spans 15 amino acids. CDR1 and CDR2 (germline): SGHKS, YYEKEE (reference sequence). J gave up 2 bases and V 4 bases, and 1 base lay outside the gene matches. DNA of the CDR3: TGTGCCAGCAGCCTAGCGGGAGGGGCCTACAATGAGCAGTTCTTC. It codes for CASSLAGGAYNEQFF.

This clonotype was observed a few times. The chain is built from TRBV7-2 and TRBJ1-4; D remains unclear. The CDR3 totals 15 residues. The V end was cut by 3 bases, the J end by 5 bases, with 13 bases between. The germline V gene has CDR1 SGHTA and CDR2 FQGNSA. CDR3 nucleotide sequence: TGTGCCAGCAGCTTTACCGAGGGCTCAAATGAAAAACTGTTTTTT. Its protein product is CASSFTEGSNEKLFF.

This clonotype was seen a few times. The rearrangement links TRBV27 to TRBJ1-2; D is ambiguous. Trimming took 2 bases from V and 7 from J, leaving 11 bases between them. Germline assignment: CDR1 MNHEY and CDR2 SMNVEV (reference sequence). This CDR3 is 13 amino acids long. Here the CDR3 reads CASSLESSTGYTF. CDR3 in DNA: TGTGCCAGCAGTTTAGAGTCCTCGACTGGCTACACCTTC.

The chain carries TRBV10-3 and TRBJ2-1, with D tentatively TRBD1 (7 bases). This CDR3 is 16 amino acids long. The V and J ends lost 2 bases and 1 base respectively, with 12 bases between them. Germline V gene data show CDR1 as ENHRY and CDR2 as SYGVKD. This CDR3 reads CAISEKAGGSYNEQFF. CDR3 nucleotide sequence: TGTGCCATCAGTGAGAAGGCAGGGGGGTCCTACAATGAGCAGTTCTTC.

This clonotype appeared many times. The rearrangement joins TRBV20-1 to TRBJ1-2; maybe TRBD1 (5 bases). Germline loops: CDR1 DFQATT, CDR2 SNEGSKA (reference sequence). The germline V and J ends were trimmed by 4 bases and 4 bases, with 13 bases remaining between them. This CDR3 region has 13 residues. The CDR3 reads CSANPDRSYGYTF. The CDR3 nucleotides read TGCAGTGCTAACCCCGACAGAAGCTATGGCTACACCTTC.

The chain couples TRBV10-3 to TRBJ1-6, with no clear D. Between the trimmed V and J ends, which lost 6 bases and 6 bases, there was a span of 9 bases. Germline V gives CDR1 ENHRY, CDR2 SYGVKD. The CDR3 loop spans 13 amino acids. This CDR3 reads CAIRDGANSPLHF. The DNA for the CDR3 is TGTGCCATCAGGGATGGAGCTAATTCACCCCTCCACTTT.

Remarks on this clonotype: A much larger clone lies a single base off, so this may be a read error. This rearrangement joins TRBV6-5 to TRBJ2-5, with TRBD2 matching over 9 bases. Germline values: CDR1 MNHEY, CDR2 SVGAGI. The CDR3 spans 16 residues. This chain's CDR3 is CTSSYSSSGVQETQYF. As DNA, the CDR3 is TGTACCAGCAGTTACTCTTCTAGCGGGGTACAAGAGACCCAGTACTTC.

There are a few counts of this clonotype. The genes are TRBV6-4 and TRBJ2-2; D is unclear. The CDR3 has 14 residues. V lost 5 bases and J lost 4, with 11 bases in between. Germline CDR1 reads MRHNA; CDR2 reads SNTAGT. CDR3 DNA sequence: TGTGCCAGCAGTCCCGGACCATCCACCGGGGAGCTGTTTTTT. It translates to CASSPGPSTGELFF.

In its sample, this clonotype was seen many times. This CDR3 reads CSARDFPAYEQYF. The DNA for the CDR3 is TGCAGTGCTAGAGACTTCCCTGCCTACGAGCAGTACTTC. The chain carries TRBV20-1 and TRBJ2-7, with no clear D. This CDR3 region has 13 residues. In germline, CDR1 is DFQATT, CDR2 SNEGSKA (reference sequence). Trimming took 0 bases from V and 2 from J, leaving 8 bases between them.

This clonotype was found many times. This sequence joins TRBV6-2 or TRBV6-3 and TRBJ2-7, with D possibly TRBD1 on 6 matching bases. V lost 6 bases and J lost 3, with 12 bases in between. This CDR3 spans 13 amino acids. The V gene's germline CDR1 is MNHEY and CDR2 SVGEGT. The CDR3 region is CASRDGTSYEQYF. CDR3 nucleotide sequence: TGTGCCAGCAGGGATGGGACAAGCTACGAGCAGTACTTC.

The genes are TRBV29-1 and TRBJ2-7, with 8 bases matching TRBD1. The CDR3 consists of 12 residues. Germline V gene data show CDR1 as SQVTM and CDR2 as ANQGSEA. The junction had 5 bases not matched to a gene; V was cut back by 8 bases and J by 2 bases. The CDR3 DNA sequence: TGCAGCCGCGACAGGGGTACCTACGAGCAGTACTTC. Translated, it gives CSRDRGTYEQYF.

Many counts were recorded for this clonotype. The gene calls are TRBV11-2 and TRBJ2-7; no clear D. Germline V lookup: CDR1 SGHAT, CDR2 FQNNGV. The CDR3 extends over 16 amino acids. Trimming removed 5 bases from V and 4 bases from J, with 21 bases in between. The CDR3 bases are TGTGCCAGCAGCGTCGGGCCCGTGGCCGATCAGTACGAGCAGTACTTC. Translating it yields CASSVGPVADQYEQYF. The whole variable domain, filled in from reference TRBV11-2 and TRBJ2-7, reads EAGVAQSPRYKIIEKRQSVAFWCNPISGHATLYWYQQILGQGPKLLIQFQNNGVVDDSQLPKDRFSAERLKGVDSTLKIQPAKLEDSAVYLCASSVGPVADQYEQYFGPGTRLTVT.

The chain carries TRBV20-1 and TRBJ1-4, with D hard to call. This CDR3 has 13 residues. Germline CDR1 and CDR2: DFQATT and SNEGSKA (reference sequence). V lost 6 bases and J lost 10, with 18 bases in between. Here the CDR3 DNA reads TGCAGTGCGGATATAGCGGGGTCGGGAAAACTGTTTTTT. Protein product: CSADIAGSGKLFF.

The rearrangement links TRBV7-9 to TRBJ1-4, with 9 bases that match TRBD1. Trimming cost V 5 bases and J 7 bases; bases outside gene matches: 8. This CDR3 comprises 15 residues. In germline, CDR1 is SEHNR, CDR2 FQNEAQ (reference sequence). CDR3 sequence (DNA): TGTGCCAGCAGCCTAAACAGGGGGCGTACTGAAAAACTGTTTTTT. Amino acids: CASSLNRGRTEKLFF.

This clonotype has a handful of counts. A read error is possible here, since a much larger clone lies one base away. V gene TRBV9 combines with J gene TRBJ1-1; 8 nucleotides agree with TRBD1. Germline lookup yields CDR1 SGDLS and CDR2 YYNGEE. V was clipped by 4 bases and J by 7 bases; unmatched bases: 6. This CDR3 has 13 amino acids. For the CDR3, the DNA is TGTGCCAGCAGCCGAACAGGGGGTGGTGAAGCTTTCTTT. It encodes CASSRTGGGEAFF.

This clonotype was recorded at least ten times. J is TRBJ2-1 and V is TRBV20-1; the D call may be TRBD1 or TRBD2 (5 bases each). Looked up from germline, CDR1 is DFQATT and CDR2 is SNEGSKA (reference sequence). The CDR3 consists of 14 residues. Between the trimmed V and J ends, which lost 6 bases and 6 bases, there was a span of 18 bases. In nucleotides, the CDR3 is TGCAGTGCCCCGAACCAGAGGGGAGCCAATGAGCAGTTCTTC. Residues: CSAPNQRGANEQFF.

The J gene is TRBJ1-6, the V gene TRBV2; D gene uncertain. In germline, CDR1 is SNHLY, CDR2 FYNNEI. The CDR3 length is 15 residues. V was pared by 5 bases and J by 7 bases, with 15 bases between. This CDR3 is CASSLSGRGNSPLHF. The CDR3 DNA is TGTGCCAGCAGTTTAAGTGGACGGGGAAATTCACCCCTCCACTTT.

The chain combines TRBV20-1 with TRBJ2-7; 8 bases agree with TRBD1. V lost 3 bases to trimming and J lost 3 bases; unmatched junction nucleotides: 7. CDR3 length: 14 amino acids. Germline lookup yields CDR1 DFQATT and CDR2 SNEGSKA (reference sequence). The DNA for the CDR3 is TGCAGTGCTAGGGGACAGGAGGAGTTCTACGAGCAGTACTTC. This sequence encodes CSARGQEEFYEQYF.

The chain combines TRBV11-3 with TRBJ2-5; 9 nucleotides line up with TRBD2. J lost 2 bases, V lost 5 bases, and 6 bases had no gene match. The germline CDR1 and CDR2 sequences are SGHNT and YENEEA. The CDR3 extends over 15 amino acids. The chain's CDR3 is CASSTRLAVQETQYF. As DNA, the CDR3 is TGTGCCAGCAGCACAAGACTAGCGGTACAAGAGACCCAGTACTTC. Filled out from reference TRBV11-3 and TRBJ2-5, the complete variable domain reads EAGVVQSPRYKIIEKKQPVAFWCNPISGHNTLYWYLQNLGQGPELLIRYENEEAVDDSQLPKDRFSAERLKGVDSTLKIQPAELGDSAVYLCASSTRLAVQETQYFGPGTRLLVL.

The V call is TRBV29-1, the J call TRBJ1-1, with D unresolved. Per the germline V gene, CDR1 is SQVTM and CDR2 is ANQGSEA. The CDR3 spans 11 residues. Trimming cost V 2 bases and J 6 bases, with 7 bases left between them. The CDR3 protein is CSVEWTSEAFF. CDR3 DNA: TGCAGCGTTGAATGGACTTCTGAAGCTTTCTTT. The variable domain in full, completed from reference TRBV29-1 and TRBJ1-1, reads SAVISQKPSRDICQRGTSLTIQCQVDSQVTMMFWYRQQPGQSLTLIATANQGSEATYESGFVIDKFPISRPNLTFSTLTVSNMSPEDSSIYLCSVEWTSEAFFGQGTRLTVV.